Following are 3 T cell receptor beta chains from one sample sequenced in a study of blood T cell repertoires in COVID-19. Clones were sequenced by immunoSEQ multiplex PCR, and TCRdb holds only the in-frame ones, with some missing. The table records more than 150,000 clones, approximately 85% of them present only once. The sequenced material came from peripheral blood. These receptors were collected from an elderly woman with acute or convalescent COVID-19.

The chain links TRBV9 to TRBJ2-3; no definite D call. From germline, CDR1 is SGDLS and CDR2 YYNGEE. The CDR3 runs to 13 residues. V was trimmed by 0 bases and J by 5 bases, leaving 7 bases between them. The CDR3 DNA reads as TGTGCCAGCAGCGTAGAGCCCATAGATACGCAGTATTTT. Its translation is CASSVEPIDTQYF.

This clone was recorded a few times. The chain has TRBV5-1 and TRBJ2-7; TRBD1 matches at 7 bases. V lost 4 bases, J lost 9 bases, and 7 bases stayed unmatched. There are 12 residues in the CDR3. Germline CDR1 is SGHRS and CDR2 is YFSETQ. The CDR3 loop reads CASSQTGMGQYF. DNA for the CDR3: TGCGCCAGCAGCCAGACAGGGATGGGGCAGTACTTC.

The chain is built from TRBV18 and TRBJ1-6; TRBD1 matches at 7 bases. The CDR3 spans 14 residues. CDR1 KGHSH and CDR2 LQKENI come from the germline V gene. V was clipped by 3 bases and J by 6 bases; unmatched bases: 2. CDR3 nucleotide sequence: TGTGCCAGCTCACCGCGGGACAGTAATTCACCCCTCCACTTT. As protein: CASSPRDSNSPLHF.